The entry below describes one T cell receptor beta chain. Its antigen is undetermined. Assay used: immunoSEQ multiplex PCR; TCRdb lists only in-frame clones, some missing. The data hold some 180,000 clones, with 87% observed a single time. The V gene lost 4 bases and the J gene lost 1 base, with 11 bases spanning the gap. CDR3 size: 14 residues. CDR1 and CDR2 from the germline V gene are SGHTS and YDEGEE. The sample belongs to a study of T cell responses to AZD1222 COVID-19 vaccine. General study points: Among the donors, most were white British and more were female, and clonal diversity was possibly underestimated. CD4 TCRs linked to vaccination spanned spike, dominating at 160-218 and 743-854.

This receptor was identified in an adult who received the AZD1222 COVID-19 vaccine. The sequences come from peripheral blood, collected 28 days after the second AZD1222 dose. The rearrangement uses TRBV5-8 and TRBJ2-5; D possibly corresponds to TRBD2 (5 bases). The CDR3 is CASSVRLTQETQYF. DNA for the CDR3: TGTGCCAGCAGCGTCCGACTAACCCAAGAGACCCAGTACTTC.